What follows are 25 T cell receptor beta chains derived from one specimen sequenced in a study of blood T cells in healthy people across ages. Then a second PCR, running roughly 7 to 12 cycles, was carried out with a sample-barcoded 5' primer and a J-beta primer mix. TCRdb called the 5' RACE reads again in MiXCR, with one record for every CDR3 protein. The repertoire consists of approximately 830,000 distinct CDR3 sequences, with 55% to 65% occurring once and the leading ten covering around a quarter. Sample: blood. These receptor sequences come from a man aged 25 to 40 in good health.

This rearrangement joins TRBV20-1 to TRBJ2-7; a weak D match, TRBD2 (5 bases). Germline CDR1 reads DFQATT; CDR2 reads SNEGSKA (reference sequence). The CDR3 runs to 15 residues. The V gene lost 4 bases and the J gene lost 6 bases, with 22 bases spanning the gap. CDR3 DNA: TGCAGTGCTAAACTGGGGTCCTGGACTGCTTCCGAGCAGTACTTC. Translating gives CSAKLGSWTASEQYF.

This rearrangement joins TRBV11-2 to TRBJ1-1; maybe TRBD1 (6 bases). The CDR3 extends over 13 amino acids. Germline values: CDR1 SGHAT, CDR2 FQNNGV. V was cut by 10 bases and J by 5 bases, with 17 bases left in between. The CDR3 DNA is TGTGCCACCGGGGGGGCGCGGGGTACTGAAGCTTTCTTT. It encodes CATGGARGTEAFF.

This clonotype has a handful of counts. The rearrangement joins TRBV4-3 to TRBJ1-2; D uncertain. Deletions cut 0 bases from V and 3 bases from J, with 8 bases between. Germline CDR1 and CDR2: LGHNA and YSLEER. This CDR3 spans 14 amino acids. CDR3 in DNA: TGCGCCAGCAGCCAAGAATTGTTCCACTATGGCTACACCTTC. Residues: CASSQELFHYGYTF.

The CDR3 spells CASSSPPQGQQYF. CDR3 bases: TGTGCCAGCAGCTCGCCCCCACAGGGCCAGCAGTACTTC. The gene calls are TRBV7-6 and TRBJ2-5; TRBD1 might be the D (6 bases). Germline V lookup: CDR1 SGHVS, CDR2 FNYEAQ. Trimming shortened V by 4 bases and J by 11 bases, and 17 bases separated the two germline ends. The CDR3 extends over 13 amino acids.

This clonotype has just one count. This chain joins TRBV5-1 and TRBJ2-3; 8 bases are shared with TRBD2. Germline-derived CDR1 and CDR2 are SGHRS and YFSETQ. This CDR3 is built from 16 residues. The V and J ends lost 1 base and 0 bases, in that order; junction bases with no gene match: 4. The CDR3 nucleotides read TGCGCCAGCAGCTTGTTCAGGACTAGCAGCACAGATACGCAGTATTTT. The encoded protein is CASSLFRTSSTDTQYF.

The chain uses TRBV25-1 and TRBJ1-1, with D tentatively TRBD1 (5 bases). The CDR3 totals 15 residues. Germline CDR1 is MGHDK and CDR2 is SYGVNS. Trimming pared 5 bases from V and 3 bases from J, leaving 16 bases between. The chain's CDR3 is CASSPGTPADTEAFF. The CDR3, as DNA: TGTGCCAGCAGTCCTGGGACGCCGGCGGACACTGAAGCTTTCTTT.

CDR3 region: CASQDRATYF. In nucleotides, the CDR3 is TGCGCCAGCCAAGACAGGGCAACGTACTTC. This rearrangement joins TRBV5-1 to TRBJ2-5; 7 nucleotides agree with TRBD1. CDR3 size: 10 residues. CDR1 is SGHRS and CDR2 is YFSETQ in the germline V gene. The V gene end was trimmed by 7 bases and the J gene end by 13 bases; junction bases not matched to a gene: 7.

The chain joins TRBV12-3 or TRBV12-4 to TRBJ2-1; D uncertain. V lost 7 bases and J lost 5, with 18 bases in between. The CDR3 covers 15 residues. CDR3 in amino acids: CASTGYSTLDNEQFF. The DNA of the CDR3 is TGTGCCAGCACAGGTTATAGCACTTTGGACAATGAGCAGTTCTTC.

This clonotype turned up a few times. The DNA of the CDR3 is TGTGCCACCATCCAGGATAGCGGGGGGGCGGAGACCCAGTACTTC. Its translation: CATIQDSGGAETQYF. The V gene is TRBV10-3, the J gene TRBJ2-5; 11 bases align to TRBD2. The germline CDR1 and CDR2 sequences are ENHRY and SYGVKD. The CDR3 is made up of 15 amino acids. V shed 10 bases and J 5 bases; nucleotides not matched to a gene: 12.

The chain has TRBV30 and TRBJ1-6; D call uncertain. The CDR3 spans 13 residues. V shed 4 bases and J shed 0 bases, with 4 bases lying between them. Germline V CDR1 and CDR2: GTSNPN, SVGIG (reference sequence). The CDR3 spells CAWIASYNSPLHF. The CDR3 coding sequence is TGTGCCTGGATTGCCTCCTATAATTCACCCCTCCACTTT. Variable domain in full (rest from reference TRBV30 and TRBJ1-6): SQTIHQWPATLVQPVGSPLSLECTVEGTSNPNLYWYRQAAGRGLQLLFYSVGIGQISSEVPQNLSASRPQDRQFILSSKKLLLSDSGFYLCAWIASYNSPLHFGNGTRLTVT.

This clonotype was observed a few times. The rearrangement joins TRBV2 to TRBJ2-4; 8 bases match TRBD1. This CDR3 has 15 residues. Unmatched junction bases numbered 6, after V lost 8 bases and J lost 0 bases. CDR1 is SNHLY and CDR2 is FYNNEI in the germline V gene. CDR3 region: CASGGTGRAKNIQYF. The CDR3 bases are TGTGCCAGCGGGGGGACAGGTAGAGCCAAAAACATTCAGTACTTC.

There are a few counts of this clonotype. V usage is TRBV7-2 and J usage is TRBJ2-5, with 7 bases identical to TRBD1. CDR3 length: 13 amino acids. Trimming removed 5 bases from V and 4 bases from J; junction bases left unmatched: 4. CDR1 is SGHTA and CDR2 is FQGNSA in the germline V gene. In DNA form, the CDR3 reads TGTGCCAGCAGCGTAAGGGACAGAGAGACCCAGTACTTC. This encodes CASSVRDRETQYF.

This clonotype came up once. The rearrangement links TRBV14 to TRBJ2-3; D is tentatively TRBD1 or TRBD2 (5 bases each). CDR3 length equals 13 residues. V lost 7 bases, J lost 5 bases, and 13 bases lay in between. Germline-derived CDR1 and CDR2 are SGHDN and FVKESK. The CDR3 DNA follows: TGTGCCAGCACGGGACCCGTCGTAGATACGCAGTATTTT. Protein product: CASTGPVVDTQYF.

The chain joins TRBV6-5 to TRBJ1-2; 9 nucleotides agree with TRBD1. The CDR3 consists of 15 residues. Trimming removed 7 bases from V and 2 bases from J; junction bases left unmatched: 8. Germline V gives CDR1 MNHEY, CDR2 SVGAGI. CDR3 bases: TGTGCCAGCACCCTCTCCGGGACAGGGAACTATGGCTACACCTTC. Translated, it gives CASTLSGTGNYGYTF.

The genes are TRBV7-2 and TRBJ1-4, with unresolved D. The germline V and J ends were trimmed by 1 base and 3 bases, with 9 bases remaining between them. The CDR3 totals 15 residues. Germline CDR1 is SGHTA and CDR2 is FQGNSA. CDR3 in DNA: TGTGCCAGCAGCTTAGGGGGAAAGGCTAATGAAAAACTGTTTTTT. Translating it yields CASSLGGKANEKLFF.

This clonotype was seen a handful of times. This chain joins TRBV25-1 and TRBJ2-1; 8 nucleotides line up with TRBD2. The CDR3 covers 15 residues. Trimming took 4 bases from V and 4 from J; bases not matched to a gene: 6. Germline lookup yields CDR1 MGHDK and CDR2 SYGVNS. This chain's CDR3 is CASSAFSGAYNEQFF. CDR3 sequence (DNA): TGTGCCAGCAGTGCTTTTAGCGGGGCTTACAATGAGCAGTTCTTC.

The chain is built from TRBV20-1 and TRBJ2-7, with a weak D call TRBD1 (5 bases). Germline V gene lookup returns CDR1 DFQATT and CDR2 SNEGSKA (reference sequence). This CDR3 has 13 residues. Trimming took 1 base from V and 2 from J, leaving 9 bases between them. This chain's CDR3 is CSARVTGTYEQYF. The CDR3 nucleotides are TGCAGTGCTAGAGTTACAGGTACCTACGAGCAGTACTTC.

The J gene is TRBJ2-1, the V gene TRBV20-1, with 7 bases matching TRBD2. Germline V gene lookup returns CDR1 DFQATT and CDR2 SNEGSKA (reference sequence). The CDR3 runs 16 residues. The ends lost 0 bases at V and 6 bases at J; junction bases unmatched: 11. The DNA for the CDR3 is TGCAGTGCTAGAGATTATCGGACTAGGGCTATCAATGAGCAGTTCTTC. As protein: CSARDYRTRAINEQFF.

This clonotype has just a few counts. This chain connects TRBV9 to TRBJ1-6; 9 nucleotides line up with TRBD1. Germline V gene data show CDR1 as SGDLS and CDR2 as YYNGEE. The junction had 7 bases not matched to a gene; V was cut back by 3 bases and J by 9 bases. The CDR3 spans 15 residues. The DNA of the CDR3 is TGTGCCAGCAGCGCCTCGGGACAGGGCGTTTCACCCCTCCACTTT. This codes for CASSASGQGVSPLHF.

This chain links TRBV15 with TRBJ2-4, with 8 bases fitting TRBD1. Near its end, the DNA agrees better with TRBJ2-7, so the J call may be wrong. Per germline, CDR1 LNHNV and CDR2 YYDKDF (reference sequence). This CDR3 has 14 amino acids. The CDR3 DNA sequence: TGTGCCACCAGCAGAGACAGGGGGCACGACGAGCAGTACTTC. Its protein is CATSRDRGHDEQYF.

This clonotype occurred many times. This chain connects TRBV12-3 or TRBV12-4 to TRBJ2-5; D possibly corresponds to TRBD1 (6 bases). The V and J ends lost 8 bases and 1 base respectively, with 14 bases between them. This CDR3 spans 14 amino acids. This chain's CDR3 is CASGPGTFQETQYF. CDR3 sequence (DNA): TGTGCCAGCGGACCCGGGACATTCCAAGAGACCCAGTACTTC.

This clonotype was counted between two and nine times. V and J are TRBV29-1 and TRBJ2-1, with 8 bases identical to TRBD1. This CDR3 region has 13 residues. V dropped 8 bases and J dropped 6; count of bases not matched to a gene: 9. The V gene's germline CDR1 is SQVTM and CDR2 ANQGSEA. The CDR3 nucleotides read TGCAGCATTTCGGACAGGGCGGGCAATGAGCAGTTCTTC. It translates to CSISDRAGNEQFF.

The rearrangement links TRBV15 to TRBJ2-7, with 8 bases identical to TRBD2. With V trimmed by 0 bases and J by 3 bases, 7 bases remained unmatched. Germline CDR1 reads LNHNV; CDR2 reads YYDKDF (reference sequence). The CDR3 totals 16 residues. The chain's CDR3 is CATSRDGGLGDYEQYF. The CDR3 coding sequence is TGTGCCACCAGCAGAGATGGGGGACTAGGGGACTACGAGCAGTACTTC.

This clonotype turned up a few times. J is TRBJ2-4 and V is TRBV24-1; D might be TRBD2 (5 bases). CDR3 length: 13 residues. Germline assignment: CDR1 KGHDR and CDR2 SFDVKD. With 2 bases removed from V and 13 bases from J, the gap between germline ends came to 14 bases. The CDR3, as DNA: TGTGCCACCAGTGATTCTACCTCGTGGAGGCAGTACTTC. It translates to CATSDSTSWRQYF.

V and J are TRBV20-1 and TRBJ2-1; 9 bases are shared with TRBD1. This CDR3 spans 16 amino acids. The germline V gene encodes CDR1 DFQATT and CDR2 SNEGSKA (reference sequence). V shed 7 bases, J shed 5 bases, and the junction held 15 bases outside the gene matches. CDR3 sequence (DNA): TGCAGTGGGGGTGGGGCGGGACAGGGATTCCACAATGAGCAGTTCTTC. Protein: CSGGGAGQGFHNEQFF.